This TCR beta chain was sequenced in a study of control samples from healthy donors and cancer patients (TCRdb year 2020). The germline V gene sets CDR1 to SGHVS and CDR2 to FNYEAQ. From its cysteine to its phenylalanine, the CDR3 spans 13 amino acids. Kept here is only the CDR3 DNA, which spans 39 bases and is read in frame from base 1. The trim is 5 bases for V and 4 bases for J, with a gap of 9 bases between the germline ends. Note on this clone: Its antigen is not yet known. Within one base of it there is no much larger clone, and no base qualities were kept.

Library preparation employed the immunoSEQ multiplex PCR assay. The immuneACCESS repertoire file appears here via TCRdb, limited to in-frame rearrangements. These files lack a portion of the clones; in checked studies, under half of the deficit traces to unresolved V genes, and the cause of the others is not known. The sample table contains about 95,000 clones; only one count was recorded for roughly 92% of them. The biggest ten clones account for around 0.95% of the sample. In this chain, TRBV7-6 is recombined with TRBJ2-1; the D gene identity is not certain. The sequence was obtained from a woman aged 30 to 39 in good health. Sequenced: blood. This receptor has the CDR3 CASSLLDYNEQFF. The nucleotide sequence is given as TGTGCCAGCAGCCTCCTAGATTACAATGAGCAGTTCTTC.